This passage covers 2 T cell receptor beta chains from one sample sequenced in a study of beta chain features in type 1 diabetes listed by TCRdb under 2018. Receptor libraries were prepared by the immunoSEQ multiplex PCR assay. All of the isolated RNA was reverse transcribed with the High Capacity cDNA Reverse Transcription Kit, so expressed TCRB transcripts were sequenced. TCRdb stores this immuneACCESS table with in-frame sequences only. Part of the clones is absent; in the studies checked, under half of the shortfall reflects unresolved V genes, and no reason is known for the rest. This sample gives under 250,000 clones in total; about 14% of them show up just once. The ten largest clones add up to 0.025% to 0.03% of the sample. The sequenced sample was naive CD4+ T cells from blood. The meaning of the sample's cell subset or site label: true naive CD4+ T cells. The receptors shown here come from a woman aged 40 to 55 in good health.

This clone was found a few times. Different DNA sequences within this sample yield the same CDR3. The V and J genes are TRBV7-2 and TRBJ2-7; 8 nucleotides agree with TRBD1. The CDR3 is made up of 14 amino acids. V dropped 1 base and J dropped 3; count of bases not matched to a gene: 2. CDR1 SGHTA and CDR2 FQGNSA come from the germline V gene. The DNA for the CDR3 is TGTGCCAGCAGCTTAGGGACAGGGAACTACGAGCAGTACTTC. Its protein is CASSLGTGNYEQYF.

V gene TRBV19 combines with J gene TRBJ1-2, with TRBD1 matching over 7 bases. Germline V gives CDR1 LNHDA, CDR2 SQIVND (reference sequence). CDR3 size: 15 residues. The trim removed 5 bases at V and 6 bases at J, leaving 12 bases unmatched. The DNA of the CDR3 is TGTGCCAGTAGTCCTCGGACAGGATTCTCGAATGGCTACACCTTC. This gives the protein CASSPRTGFSNGYTF.